Described below is a single TCR beta chain sequence and its context. These data belong to a study of blood T cells in healthy people across ages. With a J-beta primer mix and a sample-barcoded 5' primer, a second PCR ran about 6 to 11 cycles. MiXCR, applied by TCRdb to the 5' RACE reads, yields one record per CDR3 protein. The sample has about 510,000 distinct CDR3 sequences; about 28% are singletons. After removal of 2 bases from V and 3 bases from J, the junction contained 8 bases not matched to a gene. This CDR3 spans 16 amino acids. The germline V gene encodes CDR1 SGHAT and CDR2 FQNNGV. These data also featured in a second study, about T cells of mothers and their children. That paper states: Mother-child pairs who were related displayed a slightly higher overlap than unrelated pairs, a difference that was non-significant.

The chain joins TRBV11-2 to TRBJ1-2, with 8 nucleotides matching TRBD1. Sample: blood. This clonotype was obtained from a boy younger than 10 in good health. The CDR3 sequence: CASSLFIQGADYGYTF. In DNA form, the CDR3 reads TGTGCCAGCAGCTTATTCATCCAGGGGGCGGACTATGGCTACACCTTC.